These T cell receptor beta chains were read from a single sample in a study of shared clonotypes between healthy human individuals. Profiled with immunoSEQ multiplex PCR; TCRdb holds only in-frame clones, not every one. The table has hundreds of thousands of clones, around 73% seen once; the top ten hold under 2%. Sequencing was done on a sample of memory CD4+ T cells sorted from blood. All receptors come from a woman in her thirties in good health. Both conserved end residues are part of each CDR3. The D gene is left open where the match is weak. Rows give clone size only sometimes, using once, few, many, or a class for an expanded clone.

v_gene: TRBV15; j_gene: TRBJ2-3; d_gene: .; abundance: .; CDR3nt: TGTGCCACCAGCAGAGACGGGGGACACACAGATACGCAGTATTTT; CDR3aa: CATSRDGGHTDTQYF
v_gene: TRBV2; j_gene: TRBJ2-3; d_gene: TRBD1; abundance: .; CDR3nt: TGTGCCACCGCAAGGACAGGCGTCACCACAGATACGCAGTATTTT; CDR3aa: CATARTGVTTDTQYF
v_gene: TRBV28; j_gene: TRBJ1-1; d_gene: .; abundance: .; CDR3nt: TGTGCCAGCAGTTTATTGACTGAAGCTTTCTTT; CDR3aa: CASSLLTEAFF
v_gene: TRBV29-1; j_gene: TRBJ2-6; d_gene: .; abundance: .; CDR3nt: TGCAGCGTTCCGGGGCCTGGGGCCAACGTCCTGACTTTC; CDR3aa: CSVPGPGANVLTF
v_gene: TRBV10-3; j_gene: TRBJ1-1; d_gene: .; abundance: .; CDR3nt: TGTGCCATCAGTACGACAGGGAACACTGAAGCTTTCTTT; CDR3aa: CAISTTGNTEAFF
v_gene: TRBV21-1; j_gene: TRBJ1-5; d_gene: .; abundance: .; CDR3nt: TGTGCCAGCAGCTCACCTGGGGGGGACAGTTATCAGCCCCAGCATTTT; CDR3aa: CASSSPGGDSYQPQHF
v_gene: TRBV4-1; j_gene: TRBJ2-2; d_gene: .; abundance: .; CDR3nt: TGCGCCAGCAGCCAAGGAAGGATAAGCACCGGGGAGCTGTTTTTT; CDR3aa: CASSQGRISTGELFF
v_gene: TRBV27; j_gene: TRBJ2-4; d_gene: .; abundance: .; CDR3nt: TGTGCCAGCAGTTTATCCCTCCTAGCGTACAAAAACATTCAGTACTTC; CDR3aa: CASSLSLLAYKNIQYF
v_gene: TRBV7-9; j_gene: TRBJ1-1; d_gene: .; abundance: .; CDR3nt: TGTGCCAGCAGCCCCGCTCAGTTGAACACTGAAGCTTTCTTT; CDR3aa: CASSPAQLNTEAFF
v_gene: TRBV5-4; j_gene: TRBJ2-1; d_gene: TRBD2; abundance: .; CDR3nt: TGTGCCAGCAGCCGTCAAAGCGGGAACAATGAGCAGTTCTTC; CDR3aa: CASSRQSGNNEQFF
v_gene: TRBV18; j_gene: TRBJ2-1; d_gene: .; abundance: .; CDR3nt: TGTGCCAGCTCACCAGGTCTGAGCTCCTACAATGAGCAGTTCTTC; CDR3aa: CASSPGLSSYNEQFF
v_gene: TRBV10-1; j_gene: TRBJ2-1; d_gene: .; abundance: few; CDR3nt: TGCGCCAGCAGGCTTACTGGGACAGAGCAGTTCTTC; CDR3aa: CASRLTGTEQFF
v_gene: TRBV5-6; j_gene: TRBJ1-1; d_gene: .; abundance: once; CDR3nt: TGTGCCAGCAGCTTGGAAGCAGGGAAGAACACTGAAGCTTTCTTT; CDR3aa: CASSLEAGKNTEAFF
v_gene: TRBV19; j_gene: TRBJ1-1; d_gene: .; abundance: .; CDR3nt: TGTGCCAGTAGTATCAAGGTGGCCGCTGAAGCTTTCTTT; CDR3aa: CASSIKVAAEAFF
v_gene: TRBV5-4; j_gene: TRBJ2-7; d_gene: .; abundance: .; CDR3nt: TGTGCCAGCAGCGTGCCGTCTAGTTCTCCCTACGAGCAGTACTTC; CDR3aa: CASSVPSSSPYEQYF
v_gene: TRBV28; j_gene: TRBJ1-1; d_gene: .; abundance: .; CDR3nt: TGTGCCAGCAGTCCGCACACCCTGACAGGTCCTGAAGCTTTCTTT; CDR3aa: CASSPHTLTGPEAFF
v_gene: TRBV5-1; j_gene: TRBJ2-7; d_gene: TRBD2; abundance: .; CDR3nt: TGCGCCAGCAGCTCAAGGACGAGCGGGAGCTCCTACGAGCAGTACTTC; CDR3aa: CASSSRTSGSSYEQYF
v_gene: TRBV14; j_gene: TRBJ2-7; d_gene: TRBD2; abundance: many; CDR3nt: TGTGCCAGCAGCCTAAGCGGGAGGGCCTCCTACGAGCAGTACTTC; CDR3aa: CASSLSGRASYEQYF
v_gene: TRBV30; j_gene: TRBJ2-2; d_gene: .; abundance: .; CDR3nt: TGTGCCTGCAAATCTCGGAACTTAAGGGAGCTGTTTTTT; CDR3aa: CACKSRNLRELFF
v_gene: TRBV7-9; j_gene: TRBJ2-3; d_gene: .; abundance: .; CDR3nt: TGTGCCAGCAGGCTTACTAGGACCACGGTGGATACGCAGTATTTT; CDR3aa: CASRLTRTTVDTQYF
v_gene: TRBV2; j_gene: TRBJ2-7; d_gene: .; abundance: .; CDR3nt: TGTGCCAGCAGTGAATTGGGGAGGGGGGAGCAGTACTTC; CDR3aa: CASSELGRGEQYF
v_gene: TRBV6-6; j_gene: TRBJ1-2; d_gene: .; abundance: .; CDR3nt: TGTGCCAGCAGCGCCGGGGAATTGAAAGGAGGCTACACCTTC; CDR3aa: CASSAGELKGGYTF
v_gene: TRBV7-9; j_gene: TRBJ2-5; d_gene: .; abundance: .; CDR3nt: TGTGCCAGCAGCTTAGAACGAGAGACCCAGTACTTC; CDR3aa: CASSLERETQYF
v_gene: TRBV4-1; j_gene: TRBJ2-3; d_gene: .; abundance: .; CDR3nt: TGCGCCAGCAGCCAAGACGGGCCACCCCCAGATACGCAGTATTTT; CDR3aa: CASSQDGPPPDTQYF
v_gene: TRBV10-2; j_gene: TRBJ1-1; d_gene: .; abundance: .; CDR3nt: TGCGCCAGCAGTGAGTTGAGGAGGATGGAAGCTTTCTTT; CDR3aa: CASSELRRMEAFF
v_gene: TRBV6-1; j_gene: TRBJ2-7; d_gene: TRBD2; abundance: .; CDR3nt: TGTGCCAGCAGGGAGACCGGGACTAGGTCCTACGAGCAGTACTTC; CDR3aa: CASRETGTRSYEQYF
v_gene: TRBV10-2; j_gene: TRBJ1-5; d_gene: .; abundance: few; CDR3nt: TGCGCCAGCAGTTCTTCCGGGCCAAGCAATCAGCCCCAGCATTTT; CDR3aa: CASSSSGPSNQPQHF
v_gene: TRBV7-5; j_gene: TRBJ1-4; d_gene: .; abundance: .; CDR3nt: TGTGTCAGAAGCTTAGTAGGCGGAGGGAAGGGTAGGGAAAAACTGTTTTTT; CDR3aa: CVRSLVGGGKGREKLFF
v_gene: TRBV5-1; j_gene: TRBJ2-1; d_gene: TRBD2; abundance: .; CDR3nt: TGCGCCAGCAGCTGGGGACTAGCGGGAGTCGATGAGCAGTTCTTC; CDR3aa: CASSWGLAGVDEQFF
v_gene: TRBV5-6; j_gene: TRBJ2-2; d_gene: TRBD1; abundance: few; CDR3nt: TGTGCCAGCAGCTGGAGGGACAGGGCCACCGGGGAGCTGTTTTTT; CDR3aa: CASSWRDRATGELFF
v_gene: TRBV5-1; j_gene: TRBJ1-3; d_gene: .; abundance: .; CDR3nt: TGCGCCAGCAGCTTGGAGGACCAACTCTCTGGAAACACCATATATTTT; CDR3aa: CASSLEDQLSGNTIYF
v_gene: TRBV5-1; j_gene: TRBJ2-1; d_gene: TRBD2; abundance: .; CDR3nt: TGCGCCAGCAGCACCGGACTAGCGGATTACAATGAGCAGTTCTTC; CDR3aa: CASSTGLADYNEQFF
v_gene: TRBV28; j_gene: TRBJ1-5; d_gene: .; abundance: few; CDR3nt: TGTGCCAGCAGAGCAGGGAACAATCAGCCCCAGCATTTT; CDR3aa: CASRAGNNQPQHF
v_gene: TRBV19; j_gene: TRBJ1-3; d_gene: .; abundance: .; CDR3nt: TGTGCCAGTATCACACCGGGGGGAAACACCATATATTTT; CDR3aa: CASITPGGNTIYF
v_gene: TRBV28; j_gene: TRBJ2-1; d_gene: TRBD2; abundance: .; CDR3nt: TGTGCCAGCAGCCAGACTAGCGGGAGGGCCAACGGTGAGCAGTTCTTC; CDR3aa: CASSQTSGRANGEQFF
v_gene: TRBV4-1; j_gene: TRBJ2-3; d_gene: .; abundance: .; CDR3nt: TGCGCCAGCAGCCGGGACGGAGATACGCAGTATTTT; CDR3aa: CASSRDGDTQYF
v_gene: TRBV28; j_gene: TRBJ2-4; d_gene: TRBD2; abundance: .; CDR3nt: TGTGCCAGCGCGAAGGGCGCGGGAGGGCCGACGGACATTCAGTACTTC; CDR3aa: CASAKGAGGPTDIQYF
v_gene: TRBV19; j_gene: TRBJ2-7; d_gene: .; abundance: many; CDR3nt: TGTGCCACCAAGGGCCAGTCCTCCTACGAGCAGTACTTC; CDR3aa: CATKGQSSYEQYF
v_gene: TRBV25-1; j_gene: TRBJ1-5; d_gene: .; abundance: .; CDR3nt: TGTGCCAGCAGTGCTTCCGGGACTAGCAATCAGCCCCAGCATTTT; CDR3aa: CASSASGTSNQPQHF
v_gene: TRBV2; j_gene: TRBJ2-1; d_gene: TRBD2; abundance: few; CDR3nt: TGTGCCAGCAGTCCGGGACTAGCGGGAAATGAGCAGTTCTTC; CDR3aa: CASSPGLAGNEQFF
v_gene: TRBV9; j_gene: TRBJ1-1; d_gene: .; abundance: .; CDR3nt: TGTGCCAGCAGCGTCGAGATGAACACTGAAGCTTTCTTT; CDR3aa: CASSVEMNTEAFF
v_gene: TRBV10-2; j_gene: TRBJ2-7; d_gene: .; abundance: once; CDR3nt: TGCGCCAGCAGCGCCCCTACTAGTCACGAGCAGTACTTC; CDR3aa: CASSAPTSHEQYF
v_gene: TRBV2; j_gene: TRBJ2-4; d_gene: TRBD2; abundance: .; CDR3nt: TGTGCCAGCAGTGACAGGGAGGGCGAAAACATTCAGTACTTC; CDR3aa: CASSDREGENIQYF
v_gene: TRBV4-1; j_gene: TRBJ1-2; d_gene: .; abundance: few; CDR3nt: TGCGCCAGCAGCCATCTTTCAAAGCATTATGGCTACACCTTC; CDR3aa: CASSHLSKHYGYTF
v_gene: TRBV19; j_gene: TRBJ1-6; d_gene: .; abundance: .; CDR3nt: TGTGCCAGTAGGGCCCCGACAGGTGGAAATTCACCCCTCCACTTT; CDR3aa: CASRAPTGGNSPLHF
v_gene: TRBV11-3; j_gene: TRBJ2-5; d_gene: .; abundance: .; CDR3nt: TGTGCCAGCAGCTTTCCTTGGGGTGCGGAGACCCAGTACTTC; CDR3aa: CASSFPWGAETQYF
v_gene: TRBV30; j_gene: TRBJ2-5; d_gene: TRBD2; abundance: once; CDR3nt: TGTGCCTGGGGAGGGGAGGGTAGCGGGTACCAAGAGACCCAGTACTTC; CDR3aa: CAWGGEGSGYQETQYF
v_gene: TRBV9; j_gene: TRBJ1-1; d_gene: .; abundance: .; CDR3nt: TGTGCCAGCAGCCCCCGAGTTGGGAACACTGAAGCTTTCTTT; CDR3aa: CASSPRVGNTEAFF
v_gene: TRBV7-9; j_gene: TRBJ2-7; d_gene: TRBD2; abundance: .; CDR3nt: TGTGCCAGCAGCTCTCGGACTAGCGGAGCCTACGAGCAGTACTTC; CDR3aa: CASSSRTSGAYEQYF
v_gene: TRBV2; j_gene: TRBJ1-1; d_gene: .; abundance: .; CDR3nt: TGTGCCAGCAAGTTTACAGGCGGGAACACTGAAGCTTTCTTT; CDR3aa: CASKFTGGNTEAFF
v_gene: TRBV6-5; j_gene: TRBJ2-1; d_gene: TRBD2; abundance: .; CDR3nt: TGTGCCAGCAGTCCTAGCGGAGGTCCCTACAATGAGCAGTTCTTC; CDR3aa: CASSPSGGPYNEQFF
v_gene: TRBV7-7; j_gene: TRBJ2-1; d_gene: .; abundance: .; CDR3nt: TGTGCCAGCAGCCTCACCCCCCTGGGGAATGAGCAGTTCTTC; CDR3aa: CASSLTPLGNEQFF
v_gene: TRBV4-1; j_gene: TRBJ2-2; d_gene: .; abundance: .; CDR3nt: TGCGCCAGCAGCCAGGTCCGAACTGCAGGGGAGCTGTTTTTT; CDR3aa: CASSQVRTAGELFF
v_gene: TRBV11-2; j_gene: TRBJ2-2; d_gene: .; abundance: .; CDR3nt: TGTGCCAGCAGCTTAGATGGTAGGATCGCCGGGGAGCTGTTTTTT; CDR3aa: CASSLDGRIAGELFF
v_gene: TRBV5-1; j_gene: TRBJ2-2; d_gene: TRBD2; abundance: once; CDR3nt: TGCGCCAGCAGCCCATTCACTAGCGGGAATACCGGGGAGCTGTTTTTT; CDR3aa: CASSPFTSGNTGELFF